The next 23 T cell receptor beta chains were all read from a single sample in a study of blood T cell repertoires in COVID-19. Libraries were prepared by immunoSEQ multiplex PCR; TCRdb keeps only in-frame clonotypes and omits some of them. The sample records roughly 350,000 clones, 85% being singletons. The sequencing input was peripheral blood. Receptors originate from a woman aged 18-29 years with acute or convalescent COVID-19.

This clone was counted once. This chain links TRBV7-8 with TRBJ1-6; D perhaps matches TRBD1 (5 bases). The CDR3 runs to 17 residues. Looked up from germline, CDR1 is SGHVS and CDR2 is FQNEAQ. V dropped 5 bases and J dropped 1 base, with 15 bases sitting between them. CDR3 in DNA: TGTGCCAGCAGCGATCCGGACACACGATCCTATAATTCACCCCTCCACTTT. Translating gives CASSDPDTRSYNSPLHF.

The chain joins TRBV28 to TRBJ1-5; no reliable D call. V was shortened by 3 bases and J by 6 bases, with 12 bases between the two germline ends. The CDR3 covers 14 residues. Germline values: CDR1 MDHEN, CDR2 SYDVKM. Written as DNA, the CDR3 is TGTGCCAGCAGTTTCTCGGGTAGTAGTCAGCCCCAGCATTTT. Translation gives CASSFSGSSQPQHF.

The chain links TRBV5-8 to TRBJ1-3; no clear D. The CDR3 loop spans 11 amino acids. CDR1 and CDR2 (germline): SGHTS, YDEGEE. V lost 0 bases and J lost 8, with 3 bases in between. CDR3 residues: CASSLGHTIYF. DNA for the CDR3: TGTGCCAGCAGCTTGGGGCACACCATATATTTT.

The rearrangement links TRBV9 to TRBJ2-3, with 8 bases matching TRBD2. The CDR3 runs to 16 residues. J gave up 4 bases and V 4 bases, and 11 bases lay outside the gene matches. Germline V lookup: CDR1 SGDLS, CDR2 YYNGEE. CDR3 residues: CASSQSLGGGSDTQYF. The CDR3 region has the DNA TGTGCCAGCAGCCAGAGCCTCGGGGGGGGCTCAGATACGCAGTATTTT.

The rearrangement links TRBV7-9 to TRBJ2-7, with D tentatively TRBD1 (5 bases). Trimming removed 2 bases at V and 0 bases at J, with 8 bases between. The CDR3 has 14 amino acids. Germline V gives CDR1 SEHNR, CDR2 FQNEAQ (reference sequence). In DNA, the CDR3 is TGTGCCAGCAGCTTACAGGACACCTCCTACGAGCAGTACTTC. Amino acids: CASSLQDTSYEQYF.

The chain combines TRBV3-1 (or the pseudogene TRBV3-2) with TRBJ2-1, with D tentatively TRBD2 (6 bases). The CDR3 length is 17 residues. In germline, CDR1 is LGHDT, CDR2 YNNKEL (reference sequence). The V end was cut by 4 bases, the J end by 3 bases, with 19 bases between. In DNA form, the CDR3 reads TGTGCCAGCAGCCGGACGTTCGGGCTAGCGCGCTACAATGAGCAGTTCTTC. This gives the protein CASSRTFGLARYNEQFF.

DNA of the CDR3: TGTGCCAGCAGTCTCTACGGAGTTTCCTACGAGCAGTACTTC. Amino acids: CASSLYGVSYEQYF. This sequence joins TRBV27 and TRBJ2-7, with no clear D. The CDR3 is 14 amino acids. Trimming pared 5 bases from V and 1 base from J, leaving 12 bases between. Germline assignment: CDR1 MNHEY and CDR2 SMNVEV (reference sequence).

The rearrangement links TRBV19 to TRBJ2-7, with 12 bases aligning to TRBD2. V lost 5 bases and J lost 0; bases outside the gene matches: 5. This CDR3 is 16 amino acids long. Germline V gives CDR1 LNHDA, CDR2 SQIVND (reference sequence). The CDR3 spells CASSPGLAGHSYEQYF. The CDR3 coding sequence is TGTGCCAGTAGTCCTGGACTAGCGGGGCACTCCTACGAGCAGTACTTC.

This sequence joins TRBV28 and TRBJ1-6; 8 nucleotides line up with TRBD1. Trimming at V came to 10 bases and at J to 8 bases, leaving 7 bases not matched to a gene. Germline assignment: CDR1 MDHEN and CDR2 SYDVKM. CDR3 size: 13 residues. The CDR3 nucleotides are TGTGCCATCACCGGGACAGGTGATTCACCCCTCCACTTT. Amino acid sequence: CAITGTGDSPLHF.

The chain uses TRBV28 and TRBJ1-4; D not certain. Per germline, CDR1 MDHEN and CDR2 SYDVKM. This CDR3 region has 14 residues. Trimming removed 8 bases from V and 5 bases from J, with 15 bases in between. In nucleotides, the CDR3 is TGTGCCAGCTGCCGCGTGGGCCTCAATGAAAAACTGTTTTTT. Encoded protein: CASCRVGLNEKLFF.

The V gene is TRBV7-9, the J gene TRBJ1-2; D gene ambiguous. CDR3 length equals 12 residues. The germline gives CDR1 SEHNR, CDR2 FQNEAQ (reference sequence). V lost 5 bases, J lost 4 bases, and 8 bases lay in between. For the CDR3, the DNA is TGTGCCAGCAGCCGCGACACCTATGGCTACACCTTC. Encoded protein: CASSRDTYGYTF.

The chain recombines TRBV19 with TRBJ1-5; 7 bases line up with TRBD1. CDR3 length equals 15 residues. J gave up 9 bases and V 1 base, and 9 bases lay outside the gene matches. Germline assignment: CDR1 LNHDA and CDR2 SQIVND (reference sequence). The CDR3 sequence is CASSIGWQGVTPQHF. The CDR3 nucleotides read TGTGCCAGTAGTATAGGTTGGCAGGGGGTAACGCCCCAGCATTTT. The full variable domain, in which reference TRBV19 and TRBJ1-5 provide the parts outside the CDR3, is DGGITQSPKYLFRKEGQNVTLSCEQNLNHDAMYWYRQDPGQGLRLIYYSQIVNDFQKGDIAEGYSVSREKKESFPLTVTSAQKNPTAFYLCASSIGWQGVTPQHFGDGTRLSIL.

The CDR3 spells CASSLASRGIVQYF. CDR3 nucleotide sequence: TGTGCCAGCAGCTTGGCCAGCAGGGGGATTGTCCAGTACTTC. V usage is TRBV5-4 and J usage is TRBJ2-5; 7 bases match TRBD1. The germline V gene encodes CDR1 SGHNT and CDR2 YYREEE (reference sequence). The CDR3 contains 14 residues. The J segment lost 10 bases and the V segment lost 0 bases, leaving 9 bases of the junction unmatched.

V and J are TRBV6-5 and TRBJ2-5, with D uncertain. The CDR3 length is 11 residues. Germline V lookup: CDR1 MNHEY, CDR2 SVGAGI. Trimming cost V 6 bases and J 2 bases, with 4 bases left between them. DNA of the CDR3: TGTGCCAGCAGGCAGCAAGAGACCCAGTACTTC. Its protein product is CASRQQETQYF.

The chain uses TRBV5-4 and TRBJ2-3; 12 nucleotides line up with TRBD2. The CDR3 extends over 14 amino acids. Trimming took 9 bases from V and 5 from J; bases not matched to a gene: 7. Germline CDR1 reads SGHNT; CDR2 reads YYREEE (reference sequence). The CDR3: CATILAGGGDTQYF. The CDR3 DNA is TGTGCCACCATACTAGCGGGAGGAGGAGATACGCAGTATTTT.

The gene calls are TRBV20-1 and TRBJ1-1; TRBD1 is a possible D gene (6 bases). Germline V gives CDR1 DFQATT, CDR2 SNEGSKA (reference sequence). This CDR3 has 12 residues. V was shortened by 3 bases and J by 6 bases, with 11 bases between the two germline ends. Here the CDR3 DNA reads TGCAGTGCTAGTGGTTGGGGGCCTGAAGCTTTCTTT. Its translation: CSASGWGPEAFF.

The CDR3, as DNA: TGCAGCGTTGGCAGGGGGGAGGCCGGGGAGCTGTTTTTT. This gives the protein CSVGRGEAGELFF. The rearrangement uses TRBV29-1 and TRBJ2-2; D perhaps matches TRBD1 (7 bases). The CDR3 runs to 13 residues. Germline CDR1 is SQVTM and CDR2 is ANQGSEA. Trimming took 4 bases from V and 6 from J, leaving 12 bases between them.

This chain uses TRBV14 with TRBJ2-3; TRBD2 matches 9 bases. V was clipped by 0 bases and J by 1 base; unmatched bases: 8. The CDR3 spans 18 residues. CDR1 is SGHDN and CDR2 is FVKESK in the germline V gene. CDR3 residues: CASSQDLLAGWGTDTQYF. CDR3 sequence (DNA): TGTGCCAGCAGCCAAGATCTTCTAGCGGGGTGGGGCACAGATACGCAGTATTTT.

The chain uses TRBV3-1 (or the pseudogene TRBV3-2) and TRBJ2-5; D is unclear. From germline, CDR1 is LGHDT and CDR2 YNNKEL (reference sequence). The CDR3 contains 11 residues. V gave up 5 bases and J gave up 5 bases, with 6 bases separating them. The CDR3 loop reads CASSFAETQYF. CDR3 coding DNA: TGTGCCAGCAGCTTCGCGGAGACCCAGTACTTC.

The rearrangement links TRBV27 to TRBJ1-1; 9 bases align to TRBD1. The V segment lost 6 bases and the J segment 2 bases; nucleotides outside the gene matches: 10. CDR3 length: 16 amino acids. Germline loops: CDR1 MNHEY, CDR2 SMNVEV (reference sequence). CDR3 DNA: TGTGCCAGCAGCCCGGCTCCGGGACAGGGAAACACTGAAGCTTTCTTT. Protein product: CASSPAPGQGNTEAFF.

This clone was seen more than once but under ten times. The rearrangement uses TRBV5-1 and TRBJ1-2, with D hard to call. Looked up from germline, CDR1 is SGHRS and CDR2 is YFSETQ. This CDR3 region has 14 residues. V was cut by 0 bases and J by 6 bases, with 12 bases left in between. The CDR3 DNA sequence: TGCGCCAGCAGCTTGGCCCCCGTTAGCGATGGCTACACCTTC. It codes for CASSLAPVSDGYTF.

This rearrangement joins TRBV29-1 to TRBJ1-2; unclear D gene. The CDR3 extends over 12 amino acids. Germline assignment: CDR1 SQVTM and CDR2 ANQGSEA. Trimming took 5 bases from V and 3 from J, leaving 10 bases between them. The CDR3 region is CSVSLYDYGYTF. CDR3 in DNA: TGCAGCGTTTCCCTCTACGACTATGGCTACACCTTC.

The V and J genes are TRBV10-1 and TRBJ1-2, with TRBD1 as a possible D gene (5 bases). Per germline, CDR1 WNHNN and CDR2 SYGVQD (reference sequence). The CDR3 consists of 13 residues. Deletions cut 0 bases from V and 8 bases from J, with 10 bases between. The DNA for the CDR3 is TGCGCCAGCAGTGAGTCAGGGGCCGACGGCTACACCTTC. This codes for CASSESGADGYTF.